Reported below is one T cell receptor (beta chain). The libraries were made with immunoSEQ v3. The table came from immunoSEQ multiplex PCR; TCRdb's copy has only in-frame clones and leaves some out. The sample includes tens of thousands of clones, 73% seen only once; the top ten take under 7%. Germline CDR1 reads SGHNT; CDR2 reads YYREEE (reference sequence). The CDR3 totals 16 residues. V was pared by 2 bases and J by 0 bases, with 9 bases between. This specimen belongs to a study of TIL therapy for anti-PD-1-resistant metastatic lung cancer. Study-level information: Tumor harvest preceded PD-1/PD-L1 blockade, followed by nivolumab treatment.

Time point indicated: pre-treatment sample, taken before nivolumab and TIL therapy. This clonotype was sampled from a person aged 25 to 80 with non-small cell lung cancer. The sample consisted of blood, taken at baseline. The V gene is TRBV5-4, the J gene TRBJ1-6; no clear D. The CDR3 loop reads CASSLGPSSYNSPLHF. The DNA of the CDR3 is TGTGCCAGCAGCTTAGGTCCCAGCTCCTATAATTCACCCCTCCACTTT.